A selection of T cell receptor beta chains follows, all from one sample in a study of spatial heterogeneity in lung cancer. TCRdb processed the 5' RACE reads anew with MiXCR; each CDR3 protein has one entry. The sample has 55,000 to 75,000 distinct CDR3 sequences, approximately 9% seen once. The starting material was PBMCs, obtained at follow-up. These receptors all stem from a female donor with early-stage non-small cell lung cancer. The CDR3 runs from the conserved cysteine through the conserved F or W. D genes are given only for firm matches. Clone size appears in some rows only: once, few, many, or a class for an expanded clone.

d_call	clone_size	v_call	j_call	cdr3_aa	cdr3_nt
TRBD2	many	TRBV7-8	TRBJ2-3	CASSLASGRDTDTQYF	TGTGCCAGCAGCTTAGCATCGGGGAGGGACACAGATACGCAGTATTTT
TRBD1	few	TRBV20-1	TRBJ1-2	CSAGTGGASYGYTF	TGCAGTGCTGGGACAGGGGGCGCGTCCTATGGCTACACCTTC
-	many	TRBV29-1	TRBJ2-1	CSVKQEVTIRGEQFF	TGCAGCGTGAAACAGGAGGTTACGATCCGGGGTGAGCAGTTCTTC
-	many	TRBV12-3/TRBV12-4	TRBJ2-7	CASSSYFSTGYEQYF	TGTGCCAGCAGTTCTTACTTCTCTACAGGGTACGAGCAGTACTTC
-	many	TRBV15	TRBJ2-5	CATSRDRLDQETQYF	TGTGCCACCAGCAGAGATCGTTTAGACCAAGAGACCCAGTACTTC
-	many	TRBV7-9	TRBJ2-7	CASSSQGQLGEQYF	TGTGCCAGCAGCTCCCAGGGACAACTGGGGGAGCAGTACTTC
-	few	TRBV5-1	TRBJ1-5	CASSTSGTQNQPQHF	TGCGCCAGCAGCACCTCCGGGACACAGAATCAGCCCCAGCATTTT
-	few	TRBV24-1	TRBJ2-1	CATSETGVYNEQFF	TGTGCCACCAGTGAGACGGGAGTCTACAATGAGCAGTTCTTC
-	many	TRBV28	TRBJ2-3	CASSSGPSPLGYF	TGTGCCAGCAGTTCGGGACCCTCACCTCTGGGGTATTTT
TRBD1	-	TRBV7-9	TRBJ1-6	CASSPRQGISPLHF	TGTGCCAGCAGCCCCCGACAGGGGATTTCACCCCTCCACTTT
-	many	TRBV29-1	TRBJ2-4	CSTGSRPRRAKNIQYF	TGCAGCACCGGGAGTCGACCCCGGAGAGCCAAAAACATTCAGTACTTC
-	few	TRBV10-3	TRBJ1-4	CATAVATNEKLFF	TGTGCCACCGCGGTTGCAACTAATGAAAAACTGTTTTTT
-	many	TRBV7-9	TRBJ2-4	CAITPLGPRDQYF	TGTGCCATTACCCCCCTGGGCCCAAGGGATCAGTACTTC
-	many	TRBV20-1	TRBJ1-2	CSAGASANYGYTF	TGCAGTGCGGGCGCCAGCGCTAACTATGGCTACACCTTC
-	-	TRBV7-2	TRBJ2-1	CASSSTGGQFF	TGTGCCAGCAGCTCTACTGGAGGGCAGTTCTTC
TRBD1	many	TRBV29-1	TRBJ2-3	CSVAGTGFADTQYF	TGCAGCGTGGCCGGGACAGGGTTTGCAGATACGCAGTATTTT
TRBD2	many	TRBV10-3	TRBJ2-2	CAINNRLAGGPNTGELFF	TGTGCCATCAATAATAGACTAGCGGGAGGACCGAACACCGGGGAGCTGTTTTTT
-	many	TRBV6-1	TRBJ1-2	CASTPGRVGNYGYTF	TGTGCCAGCACTCCGGGCAGGGTCGGAAACTATGGCTACACCTTC
TRBD1	many	TRBV20-1	TRBJ1-1	CSADGQVNTEAFF	TGCAGTGCTGACGGACAGGTGAACACTGAAGCTTTCTTT
TRBD1	many	TRBV28	TRBJ2-1	CASFYRGLNEQFF	TGTGCCAGCTTCTACAGGGGATTGAATGAGCAGTTCTTC
TRBD1	many	TRBV6-5	TRBJ2-6	CASTPGTGSGANVLTF	TGTGCCAGCACTCCCGGGACAGGCTCTGGGGCCAACGTCCTGACTTTC
-	many	TRBV28	TRBJ2-2	CASSLSGFGSSFF	TGTGCCAGCAGTTTGAGCGGATTTGGGAGCTCGTTTTTT
-	many	TRBV5-1	TRBJ2-2	CASSFVRGGRRNTGELFF	TGCGCCAGCAGCTTCGTCAGGGGGGGCCGTCGGAACACCGGGGAGCTGTTTTTT
-	many	TRBV7-9	TRBJ1-1	CATIVGTEAFF	TGTGCCACCATTGTGGGCACTGAAGCTTTCTTT
TRBD2	many	TRBV20-1	TRBJ2-5	CSARDSGKAGETQYF	TGCAGTGCTAGAGATAGCGGGAAGGCCGGGGAGACCCAGTACTTC
-	-	TRBV5-1	TRBJ2-5	CASSLDFPGTQYF	TGCGCCAGCAGCTTGGACTTTCCAGGGACCCAGTACTTC
-	many	TRBV13	TRBJ1-3	CASSFGDSGNTIYF	TGTGCCAGCAGCTTTGGGGACTCTGGAAACACCATATATTTT
-	many	TRBV12-3/TRBV12-4	TRBJ2-1	CASRPSPGTYNEQFF	TGTGCCAGCAGGCCCTCCCCTGGGACCTACAATGAGCAGTTCTTC
-	many	TRBV6-1	TRBJ2-1	CASKNPNNEQFF	TGTGCCAGCAAAAATCCCAACAATGAGCAGTTCTTC
-	many	TRBV9	TRBJ2-1	CASSVTGISYNEQFF	TGTGCCAGCAGCGTAACGGGAATCTCCTACAATGAGCAGTTCTTC
TRBD2	many	TRBV12-3/TRBV12-4	TRBJ2-5	CASSFPPSGKETQYF	TGTGCCAGCAGTTTTCCCCCTAGCGGAAAAGAGACCCAGTACTTC
-	-	TRBV20-1	TRBJ1-4	CSARDGRHATNEKLFF	TGCAGTGCTAGAGATGGCAGACACGCAACTAATGAAAAACTGTTTTTT
-	many	TRBV3-1	TRBJ1-1	CASSQVSGTEAFF	TGTGCCAGCAGCCAAGTGTCTGGCACTGAAGCTTTCTTT
-	few	TRBV6-4	TRBJ1-1	CASSDEAGGVGTEAFF	TGTGCCAGCAGTGACGAGGCCGGGGGGGTTGGGACTGAAGCTTTCTTT
-	many	TRBV28	TRBJ2-7	CASTLGVLSYEQYF	TGTGCCAGCACCCTGGGAGTGCTGTCCTACGAGCAGTACTTC
-	many	TRBV28	TRBJ1-1	CASSFPTREPKAFF	TGTGCCAGCAGTTTCCCTACGCGGGAGCCCAAAGCTTTCTTT
-	medium-sized	TRBV5-1	TRBJ2-2	CASSFDPAPNTGELFF	TGCGCCAGCAGCTTTGATCCGGCGCCTAACACCGGGGAGCTGTTTTTT
TRBD1	-	TRBV6-5	TRBJ1-1	CASSSRTLRDRGQEAFF	TGTGCCAGCAGTTCCAGAACTCTCCGGGACAGGGGACAGGAAGCTTTCTTT
-	few	TRBV10-1	TRBJ2-3	CASSEAGLTDTQYF	TGCGCCAGCAGTGAGGCTGGACTCACAGATACGCAGTATTTT
-	many	TRBV7-2	TRBJ2-1	CASSLFGVEAYNEQFF	TGTGCCAGCAGCTTATTTGGGGTGGAGGCCTACAATGAGCAGTTCTTC
-	-	TRBV6-6	TRBJ1-2	CASRSSGYTF	TGTGCCAGCCGATCGAGTGGCTACACCTTC
-	many	TRBV7-9	TRBJ1-2	CASSREDYGYTF	TGTGCCAGCAGCAGGGAGGACTATGGCTACACCTTC
-	-	TRBV10-2	TRBJ2-5	CASRQGGRETQYF	TGCGCCAGCAGGCAGGGAGGCCGGGAGACCCAGTACTTC
-	many	TRBV7-8	TRBJ1-1	CASSFMIVGTEAFF	TGTGCCAGCAGCTTTATGATAGTGGGCACTGAAGCTTTCTTT
-	many	TRBV6-2/TRBV6-3	TRBJ1-6	CASSLLLAADSPLHF	TGTGCCAGCAGCCTCTTGTTAGCGGCAGACTCACCCCTCCACTTT
TRBD1	many	TRBV5-4	TRBJ2-5	CASSLGDRGYQETQYF	TGTGCCAGCAGCTTGGGCGACAGGGGCTACCAAGAGACCCAGTACTTC
-	many	TRBV2	TRBJ2-2	CASMSGLNTGELFF	TGTGCCAGCATGAGCGGGCTGAACACCGGGGAGCTGTTTTTT
-	-	TRBV10-3	TRBJ1-1	CAIRINLGPNTEAFF	TGTGCCATCAGGATCAACCTCGGACCCAACACTGAAGCTTTCTTT
TRBD1	many	TRBV2	TRBJ2-6	CASSTGAGGANVLTF	TGTGCCAGCAGCACAGGGGCTGGTGGGGCCAACGTCCTGACTTTC
-	few	TRBV12-3/TRBV12-4	TRBJ2-1	CASSLGRSVGF	TGTGCCAGCAGTTTAGGTCGTTCCGTGGGGTTC
-	few	TRBV10-1	TRBJ2-5	CASSDSKETQYF	TGCGCCAGCAGTGATTCGAAGGAGACCCAGTACTTC
-	-	TRBV5-1	TRBJ2-7	CASSPYRERALYEQYF	TGCGCCAGCAGCCCGTACAGGGAACGCGCCCTCTACGAGCAGTACTTC
-	many	TRBV19	TRBJ2-7	CASSFRDFDEQYF	TGTGCCAGTAGTTTTCGAGACTTTGACGAGCAGTACTTC
-	few	TRBV11-1	TRBJ2-1	CASSQGPGSMYEQFF	TGTGCCAGCAGCCAAGGTCCGGGATCAATGTATGAGCAGTTCTTC
-	many	TRBV3-1	TRBJ1-5	CASSQWGQPQHF	TGTGCCAGCAGCCAATGGGGTCAGCCCCAGCATTTT
TRBD2	many	TRBV7-9	TRBJ2-1	CASSLVGGSNEQFF	TGTGCCAGCAGCTTAGTGGGCGGGAGTAATGAGCAGTTCTTC
TRBD2	many	TRBV11-2	TRBJ2-2	CASSLDLSGARGELFF	TGTGCCAGCAGCTTAGATCTTAGCGGGGCTCGCGGGGAGCTGTTTTTT
TRBD2	many	TRBV7-9	TRBJ2-2	CASRASGNTGELFF	TGTGCCAGCCGTGCTAGCGGAAACACCGGGGAGCTGTTTTTT
-	-	TRBV28	TRBJ1-3	CASSITPGTTGNTIYF	TGTGCCAGCAGTATAACACCCGGGACTACCGGAAACACCATATATTTT